These T cell receptor beta chains were read from a single sample in a study of vaccination effects on CD4 cells after COVID-19. Their antigens are not known. Clones were sequenced by immunoSEQ multiplex PCR, and TCRdb holds only the in-frame ones, with some missing. In the table there are 20,000 to 25,000 clones, approximately 79% of which are singletons. The material was CD4+ T cells from PBMCs cultured with HCoV-NL63 spike peptides, obtained before COVID-19 vaccination. The receptors come from a human donor who received a COVID-19 vaccine. The CDR3 runs from the conserved cysteine through the conserved F or W. A D gene is named only where the DNA matches it firmly. Clone size is shown for a subset of rows, as once, few, many or a class of expanded clone.

D gene,clone size,V gene,J gene,CDR3 DNA,CDR3 protein
.,.,TRBV6-1,TRBJ2-7,TGTGCCAGCAGTAAAGGCAGCCCTTTAAACGAGCAGTACTTC,CASSKGSPLNEQYF
TRBD2,.,TRBV6-1,TRBJ2-3,TGTGCCAGCAGTGAACTTCGGACTAGCGGTGCAGATACGCAGTATTTT,CASSELRTSGADTQYF
TRBD1,.,TRBV5-6,TRBJ1-3,TGTGCCAGCAGCTATACAGGGGCTGGAAACACCATATATTTT,CASSYTGAGNTIYF
.,.,TRBV5-1,TRBJ2-3,TGCGCCAGCAGCTTGTTCGATAAGGGGGGGCCTAGCACAGATACGCAGTATTTT,CASSLFDKGGPSTDTQYF
.,medium-sized,TRBV7-7,TRBJ2-2,TGTGCCAGCAGCCCGGGTAGACTAGTGAACACCGGGGAGCTGTTTTTT,CASSPGRLVNTGELFF
.,.,TRBV24-1,TRBJ2-1,TGTGCCACCAGTGATTTACAGGGAATCAACAATGAGCAGTTCTTC,CATSDLQGINNEQFF
.,.,TRBV30,TRBJ2-6,TGTGCCTGGAGTAGAGGGAACTCTGGGGCCAACGTCCTGACTTTC,CAWSRGNSGANVLTF
.,few,TRBV5-1,TRBJ1-5,TGCGCCAGCAGCTTGGCGGGGAGCGGCAATCAGCCCCAGCATTTT,CASSLAGSGNQPQHF
.,.,TRBV19,TRBJ1-1,TGTGCCAGTAGTGGGGCCGTGCGGTTTAACACTGAAGCTTTCTTT,CASSGAVRFNTEAFF
.,.,TRBV6-5,TRBJ1-2,TGTGCCAGCAGTTACTCCTCCAGCCGTAACTATGGCTACACCTTC,CASSYSSSRNYGYTF
TRBD1,few,TRBV5-1,TRBJ1-1,TGCGCCAGCAGCGTAGTCGGGACAGCTAACACTGAAGCTTTCTTT,CASSVVGTANTEAFF
.,.,TRBV7-9,TRBJ1-3,TGTGCCAGCAGCCCCGCCTTACGACAGGTCTCTGGAAACACCATATATTTT,CASSPALRQVSGNTIYF
.,.,TRBV14,TRBJ2-7,TGTGCCAGCAGGGGCGGGGCCAGGTACGAGCAGTACTTC,CASRGGARYEQYF